This record looks at one T cell receptor beta chain sequence and its context. V lost 0 bases and J lost 9, with 9 bases in between. The CDR3 has 13 residues. CDR1 is SEHNR, CDR2 FQNEAQ, per germline (reference sequence). This entry is derived from a study of CD8 T cells in Susac syndrome. A quantity of roughly 0.5 to 1 ug RNA underwent reverse transcription using random hexamers. TCRdb fed the immunoSEQ multiplex PCR reads into MiXCR, producing one record per CDR3 protein. The table lists roughly 180,000 distinct CDR3 sequences, approximately 94% of them singletons, with less than 0.12% in the top ten.

This TCR came from a human donor in good health. Specimen: CD4+ T cells from PBMCs. The genes are TRBV7-9 and TRBJ2-1; D call uncertain. The DNA of the CDR3 is TGTGCCAGCAGCTTAGCACAGTGGAGTGAGCAGTTCTTC. Protein sequence: CASSLAQWSEQFF.